This T cell receptor (beta chain) came from a study of cytomegalovirus exposure and HLA in healthy donors. General observations from the study: Later analysis demonstrated an association between a missense DCLRE1C variant and TCR beta V- and J-gene trimming. Available immune exposure information covered CMV serostatus only. Researchers left out some V segments, among them TRBV6-2 and TRBV6-3, as indistinguishable. Previously analyzed data showed that most TCR beta V segments were productive at a frequency of about 90% or about 30%.

Both 60 Vbeta primers and 13 Jbeta primers went into the PCR. The method was immunoSEQ multiplex PCR; TCRdb's version includes in-frame clones alone and lacks a portion of them. This repertoire includes approximately 110,000 clones. Germline CDR1 reads MNHEY; CDR2 reads SVGAGI. There are 12 residues in the CDR3. Details on this clone: Its target is not known.

The sequence came from a man under 40 in good health and CMV-seronegative. The specimen sequenced was PBMCs. This chain connects TRBV6-5 to TRBJ2-5; D is undetermined. The better agreement between TRBJ2-7 and the DNA end casts doubt on the J call. The CDR3 spells CASSYRRGEQYF. The CDR3 DNA sequence: TGTGCCAGCAGTTACCGCCGAGGCGAGCAGTACTTC.